This T cell receptor (beta chain) was recovered during a study of cytomegalovirus exposure and HLA in healthy donors. General study findings and limits: Later, an analysis found that common viral pathogens appeared to be linked with several of the most significant clusters. Several V segments, TRBV6-2 and TRBV6-3 among them, could not be told apart and were dropped. As a later analysis showed, a missense DCLRE1C variant was linked to trimming of TCR beta V- and J-genes.

60 Vbeta and 13 Jbeta primers were used in PCR. Sequencing used immunoSEQ multiplex PCR; TCRdb keeps in-frame clones, though not all of them. The table records approximately 170,000 clones, roughly 65% of them present only once. From germline, CDR1 is MGHRA and CDR2 YSYEKL. The V segment lost 4 bases and the J segment 3 bases; nucleotides outside the gene matches: 13. The CDR3 covers 18 residues. This clone occurred a few times. Its antigen is unknown. The chain combines TRBV4-1 with TRBJ2-1; 9 nucleotides line up with TRBD2. The clonotype originates from a woman aged 18-29 years in good health and CMV-seropositive. The sample was PBMCs. The CDR3 DNA reads as TGCGCCAGCAGCCCAATGGGAATAGCGGGAGTGCTCTACAATGAGCAGTTCTTC. Encoded protein: CASSPMGIAGVLYNEQFF.